The T cell receptor (beta chain) under discussion was sequenced for a study of T cells in Graves' hyperthyroidism and ophthalmopathy. Study-wide results and caveats: Ophthalmopathy cases were set apart from stable hyperthyroidism by a 13 V-J model. Peripheral blood also featured most of the thyroid clonotypes expanded above 0.001.

Amplified TCR beta CDR3 regions derived from RNA transcripts. The HTBI set primed first-round TCR CDR3 RT-PCR. One entry per CDR3 protein, called by TCRdb with MiXCR from the multiplex PCR reads. There are 250,000 to 300,000 distinct CDR3 sequences in the sample; 10% to 15% occur only once, and approximately 7.8% lies in the top ten. The table lists this clonotype with many counts. The antigen remains unidentified. Losses at the gene ends were 2 bases for V and 5 bases for J; bases not matched to a gene: 9. This CDR3 has 15 amino acids. From germline, CDR1 is SGHTA and CDR2 FQGTGA. Sequenced material: blood. The clonotype comes from a woman aged 25 to 45 with Graves' hyperthyroidism that later progressed to Graves' ophthalmopathy. V gene TRBV7-3 combines with J gene TRBJ2-7; TRBD2 matches at 7 bases. The CDR3 nucleotides are TGTGCCAGCAGCTTAGGTCTTGGGACTAAAAACGAGCAGTACTTC. Amino acid sequence: CASSLGLGTKNEQYF.